These 18 T cell receptor beta chains were sequenced from one sample in a study of blood T cells in healthy people across ages. PCR was performed a second time for about 6 to 12 cycles using a sample-barcoded 5' primer and a J-beta primer mix. TCRdb called the 5' RACE reads again in MiXCR, with one record for every CDR3 protein. The sample consists of 1,800,000 or so distinct CDR3 sequences, roughly 43% of them appearing once. Sequences were obtained from blood. The receptors here all came from a human donor in good health.

The chain combines TRBV12-3 or TRBV12-4 with TRBJ1-1; maybe TRBD1 (5 bases). Trimming stripped 2 bases from V and 10 bases from J, with 14 bases between. The CDR3 is 13 amino acids. CDR3 loop: CASSLTLGVAAFF. For the CDR3, the DNA is TGTGCCAGCAGTTTAACTTTAGGGGTCGCAGCTTTCTTT.

This clonotype was picked up a small number of times. The chain couples TRBV4-3 to TRBJ2-7, with 12 bases fitting TRBD1. The length of the CDR3 is 15 residues. J gave up 2 bases and V 4 bases, and 3 bases lay outside the gene matches. CDR1 is LGHNA, CDR2 YSLEER, per germline. The CDR3 bases are TGCGCCAGCAGCCGTGGGACAGGGGGCGCCTACGAGCAGTACTTC. It codes for CASSRGTGGAYEQYF.

The chain links TRBV7-8 to TRBJ2-5, with 11 bases matching TRBD1. The tail of the sequence fits TRBJ2-7 better, so the J call may be wrong. The CDR3 extends over 15 amino acids. CDR1 and CDR2 from the germline V gene are SGHVS and FQNEAQ. Here the CDR3 reads CASSLPPGTGGEQYF. The CDR3 region has the DNA TGTGCCAGCAGCCTCCCCCCCGGGACAGGGGGCGAGCAGTACTTC.

This clonotype appeared a few times. The rearrangement joins TRBV10-3 to TRBJ1-2, with a weak D call TRBD1 (5 bases). V lost 3 bases to trimming and J lost 4 bases, with 12 bases between them. Germline lookup yields CDR1 ENHRY and CDR2 SYGVKD. The CDR3 runs to 14 residues. In nucleotides, the CDR3 is TGTGCCATCAGTGACTCAGGACAAATCTATGGCTACACCTTC. It yields the protein CAISDSGQIYGYTF.

V is TRBV7-9 and J is TRBJ1-2; D is unresolved. The CDR3 contains 12 residues. V was cut by 8 bases and J by 6 bases, with 13 bases left in between. Germline V gene sequence: CDR1 SEHNR, CDR2 FQNEAQ (reference sequence). The CDR3 nucleotides read TGTGCCAGCTCCCTAAGACCAGATGGCTACACCTTC. Translation gives CASSLRPDGYTF.

V is TRBV3-1 and J is TRBJ1-4; unclear D gene. Germline CDR1 is LGHDT and CDR2 is YNNKEL (reference sequence). V was shortened by 0 bases and J by 6 bases, with 14 bases between the two germline ends. This CDR3 has 16 residues. This CDR3 is CASSQERTSAYEKLFF. DNA of the CDR3: TGTGCCAGCAGCCAAGAGCGTACGTCAGCATATGAAAAACTGTTTTTT.

The CDR3 loop is CASSLAGTGVDEQFF. The CDR3 coding sequence is TGTGCCAGCAGCTTAGCCGGGACAGGGGTTGATGAGCAGTTCTTC. The chain couples TRBV7-9 to TRBJ2-1; 10 nucleotides match TRBD1. The germline gives CDR1 SEHNR, CDR2 FQNEAQ (reference sequence). V lost 0 bases and J lost 8; bases outside the gene matches: 4. The CDR3 covers 15 residues.

This clonotype was found a few times. This chain links TRBV28 with TRBJ1-1; 8 bases align to TRBD1. The CDR3 spans 16 residues. From germline, CDR1 is MDHEN and CDR2 SYDVKM. The junction had 10 bases not matched to a gene; V was cut back by 5 bases and J by 2 bases. CDR3 loop: CASSPNVGQGNTEAFF. For the CDR3, the DNA is TGTGCCAGCAGTCCCAACGTCGGACAGGGAAACACTGAAGCTTTCTTT.

This clonotype has just a few counts. In DNA form, the CDR3 reads TGTGCCAGCTCCCCGGGGACAGGGGTCTGGGAGACCCAGTACTTC. It translates to CASSPGTGVWETQYF. The chain employs TRBV6-2 or TRBV6-3 and TRBJ2-5; 10 bases line up with TRBD1. The CDR3 has 15 residues. V shed 8 bases, J shed 5 bases, and the junction held 11 bases outside the gene matches. Germline V gives CDR1 MNHEY, CDR2 SVGEGT.

Only a few counts were recorded for this clonotype. At one boundary the junction diverges from the germline segment, which might be a read error. The chain employs TRBV12-3 or TRBV12-4 and TRBJ2-4; D could derive from TRBD1 or TRBD2 (5 bases each). The J call may be faulty, since TRBJ2-7 better matches the DNA end. This CDR3 is 14 amino acids long. The CDR3 reads CVSSIEGPASEQYF. CDR3 DNA: TGTGTCAGCAGCATAGAGGGGCCTGCTTCCGAGCAGTACTTC.

V is TRBV20-1 and J is TRBJ2-7; no reliable D call. The CDR3 extends over 11 amino acids. Trimming took 0 bases from V and 5 from J, leaving 5 bases between them. Germline V gene sequence: CDR1 DFQATT, CDR2 SNEGSKA (reference sequence). The CDR3 loop reads CSARDQDEQYF. The CDR3 DNA reads as TGCAGTGCTAGAGATCAGGACGAGCAGTACTTC.

This clonotype has a handful of counts. The chain combines TRBV12-3 or TRBV12-4 with TRBJ2-5, with 8 bases matching TRBD1. The tail of the sequence fits TRBJ2-7 better, so the J call may be wrong. The CDR3 covers 16 residues. The CDR3 spells CASSHEGRDRFYEQYF. CDR3 in DNA: TGTGCCAGCAGCCACGAGGGCCGGGACAGGTTCTACGAGCAGTACTTC.

The V call is TRBV7-2, the J call TRBJ2-7; unclear D gene. The V and J ends lost 2 bases and 3 bases respectively, with 14 bases between them. This CDR3 has 15 amino acids. In germline, CDR1 is SGHTA, CDR2 FQGNSA. The CDR3 protein is CASSLPGYEFYEQYF. The CDR3 DNA reads as TGTGCCAGCAGCTTACCGGGCTACGAATTCTACGAGCAGTACTTC.

This chain links TRBV7-9 with TRBJ2-1, with D possibly being TRBD1 or TRBD2 (5 bases each). The V gene's germline CDR1 is SEHNR and CDR2 FQNEAQ (reference sequence). CDR3 size: 12 residues. V shed 7 bases and J shed 8 bases, with 12 bases lying between them. The CDR3 DNA reads as TGTGCCAGCACGACGTTGGGGGATGAGCAGTTCTTC. Encoded protein: CASTTLGDEQFF.

Turning to this clonotype: An end of the junction differs from the germline gene, which may be a read error. The J gene is TRBJ2-1, the V gene TRBV20-1; tentative D call: TRBD2 (5 bases). The length of the CDR3 is 13 residues. CDR1 is DFQATT and CDR2 is SNEGSKA in the germline V gene (reference sequence). The CDR3 DNA reads as TGCGGTGCATCGGGGAGCTCCTACAATGAGCAGTTCTTC. This codes for CGASGSSYNEQFF.

The V and J genes are TRBV6-2 or TRBV6-3 and TRBJ2-7; D is ambiguous. CDR3 length: 14 amino acids. Germline V lookup: CDR1 MNHEY, CDR2 SVGEGT. Between the trimmed V and J ends, which lost 6 bases and 4 bases, there was a span of 16 bases. CDR3: CASRQTLELYEQYF. Here the CDR3 DNA reads TGTGCCAGCAGGCAAACTCTCGAGCTATACGAGCAGTACTTC.

The rearrangement uses TRBV4-2 and TRBJ2-7; 7 nucleotides agree with TRBD1. From germline, CDR1 is LGHNA and CDR2 YNFKEQ. The trim removed 3 bases at V and 3 bases at J, leaving 11 bases unmatched. The CDR3 has 16 amino acids. The CDR3: CASSQGSGTDYYEQYF. For the CDR3, the DNA is TGTGCCAGCAGCCAGGGCTCCGGGACAGACTACTACGAGCAGTACTTC.

This clonotype was seen ten or more times. The rearrangement uses TRBV20-1 and TRBJ2-1; D ambiguous. CDR1 is DFQATT, CDR2 SNEGSKA, per germline (reference sequence). The CDR3 length is 12 residues. Trimming took 3 bases from V and 5 from J, leaving 8 bases between them. In nucleotides, the CDR3 is TGCAGTGCTAGCTATCAAAACAATGAGCAGTTCTTC. Translating it yields CSASYQNNEQFF.